These 14 T cell receptor beta chains originate from one sample sequenced in a study of cytomegalovirus exposure and HLA in healthy donors. PCR primers comprised 60 Vbeta and 13 Jbeta primers. The method was immunoSEQ multiplex PCR; TCRdb's version includes in-frame clones alone and lacks a portion of them. This table lists over 100,000 clones. Sequencing was performed on PBMCs. Every receptor here comes from a man aged 25-45 years in good health and CMV-seronegative.

J is TRBJ2-5 and V is TRBV4-2, with TRBD2 as a possible D gene (6 bases). The germline V gene encodes CDR1 LGHNA and CDR2 YNFKEQ. The V gene lost 0 bases and the J gene lost 4 bases, with 15 bases spanning the gap. This CDR3 has 16 residues. The CDR3 DNA sequence: TGTGCCAGCAGCCAAGAGGATGGACTATATTCAGAGACCCAGTACTTC. Encoded protein: CASSQEDGLYSETQYF.

This rearrangement joins TRBV7-3 to TRBJ1-1; D not certain. This CDR3 is built from 13 residues. The germline CDR1 and CDR2 sequences are SGHTA and FQGTGA. Trimming removed 8 bases at V and 1 base at J, with 11 bases between. CDR3 protein: CASRSGRNTEAFF. In nucleotides, the CDR3 is TGTGCCAGCCGCTCGGGTCGGAACACTGAAGCTTTCTTT.

For the CDR3, the DNA is TGTGCCAGCAGCTTAGCGCCAATCTCGGATCAGCCCCAGCATTTT. Protein product: CASSLAPISDQPQHF. V usage is TRBV7-8 and J usage is TRBJ1-5; no firm D call. Germline assignment: CDR1 SGHVS and CDR2 FQNEAQ. The V end was cut by 0 bases, the J end by 5 bases, with 11 bases between. The CDR3 covers 15 residues.

This chain uses TRBV5-4 with TRBJ1-1, with unresolved D. V shed 2 bases and J shed 3 bases, with 11 bases lying between them. From germline, CDR1 is SGHNT and CDR2 YYREEE (reference sequence). The CDR3 runs to 14 residues. This CDR3 reads CASSFSGSHTEAFF. The CDR3 DNA follows: TGTGCCAGCAGCTTCTCAGGCTCCCACACTGAAGCTTTCTTT.

The chain is built from TRBV5-1 and TRBJ1-1, with a tentative D call TRBD1 (5 bases). The CDR3 is made up of 15 amino acids. Germline V gene lookup returns CDR1 SGHRS and CDR2 YFSETQ. Trimming left V 0 bases short and J 1 base short, with 10 bases between. CDR3 region: CASSLGGGRNTEAFF. The CDR3 coding sequence is TGCGCCAGCAGCTTGGGCGGGGGACGGAACACTGAAGCTTTCTTT.

V and J are TRBV12-5 and TRBJ2-1, with D perhaps matching TRBD2 (7 bases). With 5 bases removed from V and 1 base from J, the gap between germline ends came to 15 bases. The germline V gene encodes CDR1 LGHNT and CDR2 FRNRAP. The CDR3 runs 16 residues. CDR3 DNA: TGTGCTAGTGGTGGGGTGGGGGGGGCTTCCTACAATGAGCAGTTCTTC. It encodes CASGGVGGASYNEQFF. Full variable domain (outside the CDR3, taken from reference TRBV12-5 and TRBJ2-1): DARVTQTPRHKVTEMGQEVTMRCQPILGHNTVFWYRQTMMQGLELLAYFRNRAPLDDSGMPKDRFSAEMPDATLATLKIQPSEPRDSAVYFCASGGVGGASYNEQFFGPGTRLTVL.

The chain carries TRBV4-3 and TRBJ2-7; D not resolved. With 3 bases removed from V and 4 bases from J, the gap between germline ends came to 16 bases. The germline V gene has CDR1 LGHNA and CDR2 YSLEER. The CDR3 length is 15 residues. CDR3 nucleotide sequence: TGCGCCAGCAGCCACGCTGAGGCAGCTCGATACGAGCAGTACTTC. This sequence encodes CASSHAEAARYEQYF.

V is TRBV5-5 and J is TRBJ2-2; 7 bases line up with TRBD1. The V segment lost 5 bases and the J segment 0 bases; nucleotides outside the gene matches: 7. The length of the CDR3 is 16 residues. Germline CDR1 is SGHKS and CDR2 is YYEKEE (reference sequence). CDR3 nucleotides: TGTGCCAGCAGTTCTACAGGGGCCGCGAACACCGGGGAGCTGTTTTTT. It encodes CASSSTGAANTGELFF.

V usage is TRBV14 and J usage is TRBJ2-1, with a weak D call TRBD1 (6 bases). V was shortened by 5 bases and J by 5 bases, with 13 bases between the two germline ends. The CDR3 has 14 residues. The germline V gene has CDR1 SGHDN and CDR2 FVKESK. In DNA, the CDR3 is TGTGCCAGCAGCTACCGGACAGCGAACAATGAGCAGTTCTTC. Translating it yields CASSYRTANNEQFF.

The gene calls are TRBV5-4 and TRBJ1-1; possible D gene TRBD1, 6 bases. This CDR3 region has 15 residues. From germline, CDR1 is SGHNT and CDR2 YYREEE (reference sequence). V was clipped by 2 bases and J by 1 base, with 12 bases between them. CDR3 region: CASSFPQGPNTEAFF. CDR3 DNA: TGTGCCAGCAGCTTCCCCCAGGGGCCGAACACTGAAGCTTTCTTT.

This chain links TRBV7-6 with TRBJ2-7, with a weak D call TRBD1 (6 bases). This CDR3 has 15 residues. The ends were cut back, 2 bases at V and 3 bases at J, with 14 bases in the middle. The V gene's germline CDR1 is SGHVS and CDR2 FNYEAQ. The CDR3, as DNA: TGTGCCAGCAGCTTACTCCCAGGGGAGAGCTACGAGCAGTACTTC. It encodes CASSLLPGESYEQYF.

This chain links TRBV6-5 with TRBJ2-2; possible D gene TRBD2, 6 bases. The V gene's germline CDR1 is MNHEY and CDR2 SVGAGI. Deletions cut 8 bases from V and 2 bases from J, with 12 bases between. This CDR3 region has 14 residues. CDR3 nucleotides: TGTGCCAGCCTCGCTAGCGTTAACACCGGGGAGCTGTTTTTT. This encodes CASLASVNTGELFF.

Here the CDR3 DNA reads TGTGCCTGGAGTGTGCAGGTTAGCAATCAGCCCCAGCATTTT. This sequence encodes CAWSVQVSNQPQHF. This sequence joins TRBV30 and TRBJ1-5; D unresolved. V lost 0 bases, J lost 0 bases, and 6 bases lay in between. The germline V gene encodes CDR1 GTSNPN and CDR2 SVGIG (reference sequence). The CDR3 spans 14 residues.

The gene calls are TRBV19 and TRBJ1-1; tentative D call: TRBD1 (6 bases). With 7 bases removed from V and 2 bases from J, the gap between germline ends came to 14 bases. The germline CDR1 and CDR2 sequences are LNHDA and SQIVND (reference sequence). The CDR3 has 14 amino acids. The CDR3 loop reads CASTPLGGNTEAFF. The DNA for the CDR3 is TGTGCCAGTACTCCCCTAGGGGGAAACACTGAAGCTTTCTTT.